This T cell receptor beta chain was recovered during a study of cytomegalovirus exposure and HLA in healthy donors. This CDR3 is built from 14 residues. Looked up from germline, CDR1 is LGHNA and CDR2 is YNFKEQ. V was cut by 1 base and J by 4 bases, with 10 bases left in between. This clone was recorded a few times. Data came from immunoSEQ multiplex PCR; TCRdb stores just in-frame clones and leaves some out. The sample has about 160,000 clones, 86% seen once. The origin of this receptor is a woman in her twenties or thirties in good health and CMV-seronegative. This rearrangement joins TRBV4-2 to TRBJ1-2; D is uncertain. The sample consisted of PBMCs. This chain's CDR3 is CASSQGMDRYGYTF. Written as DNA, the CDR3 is TGTGCCAGCAGCCAAGGGATGGACCGCTATGGCTACACCTTC.